This note documents a single T cell receptor beta chain sequence. Reanalyzing the 5' RACE reads, TCRdb keeps one entry per CDR3 protein, without DNA. In total, the table holds under 600,000 distinct CDR3 sequences. CDR1 is SQVTM, CDR2 ANQGSEA, per germline. The CDR3 covers 13 residues. This sample is drawn from a study of T cells expressing NK-cell markers. The sequence was obtained from a woman in her 50s in good health. Input material: blood T cells: a sorted CD56 or NKG2C T cell subset, CD4+ or CD8+ T cells, or bulk PBMC T cells (not recorded which). V gene TRBV29-1 combines with J gene TRBJ1-1; TCRdb names TRBD1, which stays unverified in the absence of DNA. CDR3 residues: CSVRTGGNTEAFF.